A selection of T cell receptor beta chains follows, all from one sample in a study of T cells in Graves' hyperthyroidism and ophthalmopathy. TCRdb independently ran MiXCR on the multiplex PCR reads; one entry per CDR3 protein. This sample yields approximately 40,000 distinct CDR3 sequences, of which approximately 52% are seen a single time; roughly a sixth belongs to the top ten. The specimen was blood. These receptors originate from a man between 40 and 49 years old with Graves' ophthalmopathy. Each CDR3 is given with its conserved first and last residue. D genes are given only for firm matches. Not every row has a clone size; where given, it reads once, few, many or a size class.

cdr3_aa	cdr3_nt	j_call	clone_size	v_call	d_call
CASSLGGGNTIYF	TGTGCCAGCAGCTTAGGAGGTGGAAACACCATATATTTT	TRBJ1-3	medium-sized	TRBV7-2	NA
CASREGTEAFF	TGTGCCAGCAGGGAGGGGACTGAAGCTTTCTTT	TRBJ1-1	NA	TRBV12-3/TRBV12-4	NA
CASSSRGYGTGELFF	TGTGCCAGCAGCAGTCGTGGATACGGCACCGGGGAGCTGTTTTTT	TRBJ2-2	many	TRBV5-4	NA
CASSVGQGSEKLFF	TGTGCCAGCAGCGTAGGACAGGGTTCTGAAAAACTGTTTTTT	TRBJ1-4	NA	TRBV9	TRBD1
CASSFRAAQGTGELFF	TGTGCCAGCAGCTTTCGGGCGGCTCAGGGCACCGGGGAGCTGTTTTTT	TRBJ2-2	many	TRBV5-6	NA
CSVWTGDGLAEQFF	TGCAGCGTCTGGACAGGCGACGGGCTGGCTGAGCAGTTCTTC	TRBJ2-1	NA	TRBV29-1	TRBD1
CSAPGTSGGWREQFF	TGCAGTGCCCCCGGGACTAGCGGGGGGTGGCGGGAGCAGTTCTTC	TRBJ2-1	few	TRBV20-1	TRBD2
CASSPGTRNTGDTQYF	TGTGCCAGTTCCCCCGGGACACGAAACACCGGGGATACGCAGTATTTT	TRBJ2-3	NA	TRBV6-5	NA
CASRARTVGTGELYF	TGTGCCAGCAGAGCAAGGACAGTTGGCACCGGGGAGCTGTACTTC	TRBJ2-7	NA	TRBV6-9	NA
CASSLTSGDPYNEQFF	TGTGCCAGCAGCCTGACTAGCGGAGATCCCTACAATGAGCAGTTCTTC	TRBJ2-1	NA	TRBV7-9	TRBD2
CSVGTDYGYTF	TGCAGCGTTGGAACAGACTATGGCTACACCTTC	TRBJ1-2	medium-sized	TRBV29-1	NA
CASSSRQGHQETQYF	TGTGCCAGCAGCTCCCGTCAGGGCCACCAAGAGACCCAGTACTTC	TRBJ2-5	many	TRBV7-6	NA
CAGGLGRVEKLFF	TGTGCCGGCGGGCTGGGGCGGGTTGAAAAACTGTTTTTT	TRBJ1-4	NA	TRBV6-1	NA
CSAIQRHPSPLHFGNIQYF	NA	TRBJ2-4	NA	TRBV20-1	NA
CSREFWGGGALGDGETQYF	TGCAGCAGAGAATTTTGGGGCGGGGGGGCATTGGGTGATGGTGAGACCCAGTACTTC	TRBJ2-5	many	TRBV20-1	TRBD2
CASSSAGTGGLFF	TGTGCCAGCAGCTCGGCCGGGACAGGGGGGCTGTTTTTT	TRBJ2-2	NA	TRBV7-3	TRBD1
CASSRGTQGNTEAFF	TGTGCCAGCAGTCGTGGGACACAGGGAAACACTGAAGCTTTCTTT	TRBJ1-1	NA	TRBV28	NA
CASSWTSGDTQYF	TGTGCCAGCAGTTGGACTAGCGGAGATACGCAGTATTTT	TRBJ2-3	NA	TRBV27	TRBD2
CASSSTTTTGVLRPLSYEQYF	TGTGCCAGCAGTTCCACCACCACGACAGGGGTCCTCCGTCCGCTCTCCTACGAGCAGTACTTC	TRBJ2-7	many	TRBV12-3/TRBV12-4	TRBD1
CASGRSRQENTEAFF	TGTGCTAGTGGCCGATCACGACAGGAGAACACTGAAGCTTTCTTT	TRBJ1-1	many	TRBV12-5	NA
CASRRQGNSHEQYF	TGCGCCAGCAGGCGACAGGGAAATTCCCACGAGCAGTACTTC	TRBJ2-7	NA	TRBV10-2	TRBD1
CASRAGTGGGDTQYF	TGTGCCAGCAGGGCCGGGACAGGGGGCGGAGATACGCAGTATTTT	TRBJ2-3	medium-sized	TRBV2	TRBD1
CASSTGRQGDEKLFF	TGTGCCAGTAGTACGGGTAGACAGGGGGACGAAAAACTGTTTTTT	TRBJ1-4	NA	TRBV19	TRBD1
CASRRDRGRANTGELLF	TGTGCCAGTCGGCGGGACAGGGGACGGGCGAACACCGGGGAGCTGCTTTTT	TRBJ2-2	NA	TRBV2	TRBD1
CASSEARGYDEQFF	TGTGCCAGCAGCGAGGCCAGGGGCTACGATGAGCAGTTCTTC	TRBJ2-1	once	TRBV2	NA
CAIRGGLAGGYTF	TGTGCCATCAGGGGGGGATTAGCGGGGGGCTACACCTTC	TRBJ1-2	NA	TRBV10-3	NA
CSVQGSTDTQYF	TGCAGCGTCCAAGGCTCCACAGATACGCAATATTTT	TRBJ2-3	NA	TRBV29-1	NA
CASSELTGTGRNEQFF	TGTGCCAGCAGCGAACTGACCGGGACAGGTAGAAATGAGCAGTTCTTC	TRBJ2-1	many	TRBV9	TRBD1
CATGVGDPNEKLFF	TGTGCTACTGGGGTAGGGGATCCTAATGAAAAACTGTTTTTT	TRBJ1-4	NA	TRBV14	NA
CASSPRGDRVTGELFF	TGTGCCAGCAGCCCCAGGGGGGACAGGGTCACCGGGGAGCTGTTTTTT	TRBJ2-2	many	TRBV11-1	TRBD1
CASSLEGTYEQYF	TGTGCCAGCAGCCTTGAGGGGACCTACGAGCAGTACTTC	TRBJ2-7	many	TRBV3-1	NA
CASSESELNTEAFF	TGTGCCAGCAGCGAGAGTGAGTTGAACACTGAAGCTTTCTTT	TRBJ1-1	many	TRBV7-8	NA
CASSGGLKLNEQFF	TGCGCCAGCAGTGGCGGACTAAAGCTCAATGAGCAGTTCTTC	TRBJ2-1	many	TRBV10-1	NA
CASSGTTSELAWAGEQFF	TGTGCCAGCAGTGGGACGACTAGCGAACTCGCCTGGGCGGGTGAGCAGTTCTTC	TRBJ2-1	many	TRBV2	TRBD2
CASSLWLAGYEQFF	TGTGCCAGCAGCTTATGGCTAGCGGGATATGAGCAGTTCTTC	TRBJ2-1	NA	TRBV7-6	TRBD2
CTSSLGWGIGNTIYF	TGTACCAGCAGCCTGGGATGGGGTATTGGAAACACCATATATTTT	TRBJ1-3	NA	TRBV5-6	NA
CASSPSGGAYEQHF	TGTGCCAGCAGCCCTAGCGGGGGGGCCTACGAGCAGCACTTC	TRBJ2-7	NA	TRBV7-2	TRBD2